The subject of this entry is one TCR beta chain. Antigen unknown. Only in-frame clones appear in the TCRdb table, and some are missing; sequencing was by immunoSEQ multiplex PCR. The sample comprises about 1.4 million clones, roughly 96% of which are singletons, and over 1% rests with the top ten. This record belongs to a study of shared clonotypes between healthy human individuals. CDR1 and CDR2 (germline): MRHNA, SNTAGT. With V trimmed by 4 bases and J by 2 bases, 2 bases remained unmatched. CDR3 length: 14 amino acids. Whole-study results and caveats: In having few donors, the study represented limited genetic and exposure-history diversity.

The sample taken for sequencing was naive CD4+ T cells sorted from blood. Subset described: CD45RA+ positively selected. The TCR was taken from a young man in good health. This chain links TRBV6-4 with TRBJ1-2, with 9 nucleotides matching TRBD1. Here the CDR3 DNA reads TGTGCCAGCAGTGCCGGACAGGGGAACTATGGCTACACCTTC. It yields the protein CASSAGQGNYGYTF.